This T cell receptor (beta chain) was identified in a study of T cells in Graves' hyperthyroidism and ophthalmopathy. There were TCR beta CDR3 regions amplified from RNA transcripts. An initial round of RT-PCR targeting the TCR CDR3 relied on the HTBI primer set. TCRdb used MiXCR to reprocess the multiplex PCR reads, holding one entry per CDR3 protein. There are approximately 400,000 distinct CDR3 sequences in the sample; more than 13% occur only once, and over 25% lies in the top ten. This clonotype appeared many times. Its antigen is not identified. Broader study findings: Ophthalmopathy was distinguished from stable hyperthyroidism by 13 V-J signatures.

V dropped 5 bases and J dropped 7 bases, with 19 bases sitting between them. The CDR3 is made up of 15 amino acids. Germline values: CDR1 SGHVS, CDR2 FNYEAQ. Exclusion followed for patients with uncontrolled infection, other autoimmune disease, pregnancy or lactation. Diagnoses were established using clinical symptoms, serum thyroxine and TRAb, thyroid ultrasound and orbital computed tomography. The source material was blood. V gene TRBV7-6 combines with J gene TRBJ2-3; either TRBD1 or TRBD2 may supply D (6 bases each). This receptor was identified in a man in his fifties or sixties with Graves' ophthalmopathy. CDR3 protein: CASSIFEGGLNTQYF. Written as DNA, the CDR3 is TGTGCCAGCAGCATATTCGAGGGGGGTTTGAATACGCAGTATTTT.